These 21 T cell receptor beta chains were all obtained from the same sample, sequenced in a study of blood T cell repertoires in COVID-19. Sequenced by immunoSEQ multiplex PCR; TCRdb stores in-frame clones only, minus some. The sample yields some 250,000 clones, under 90% seen once. The sequenced material came from peripheral blood. The receptors derive from a woman between 18 and 29 years old with acute or convalescent COVID-19.

V usage is TRBV5-6 and J usage is TRBJ2-5; TRBD1 matches at 7 bases. The germline V gene encodes CDR1 SGHDT and CDR2 YYEEEE. V shed 3 bases and J 2 bases; nucleotides not matched to a gene: 1. CDR3 size: 13 residues. The chain's CDR3 is CASSWDRQETQYF. DNA for the CDR3: TGTGCCAGCAGCTGGGACAGACAAGAGACCCAGTACTTC.

This rearrangement joins TRBV13 to TRBJ2-7; D is undetermined. V was clipped by 5 bases and J by 6 bases, with 11 bases between them. The CDR3 has 12 amino acids. CDR1 and CDR2 from the germline V gene are PRHDT and FYEKMQ (reference sequence). The chain's CDR3 is CASSLGALEQYF. The DNA for the CDR3 is TGTGCCAGCAGCCTCGGAGCTCTCGAGCAGTACTTC.

V is TRBV10-1 and J is TRBJ2-5; weak D call: TRBD2 (6 bases). V was clipped by 4 bases and J by 0 bases, with 12 bases between them. This CDR3 is 15 amino acids long. The germline gives CDR1 WNHNN, CDR2 SYGVQD (reference sequence). CDR3 nucleotides: TGCGCCAGCAGTGCTAGCGTCTCGTACCAAGAGACCCAGTACTTC. Protein product: CASSASVSYQETQYF.

The rearrangement uses TRBV29-1 and TRBJ1-2; no definite D call. CDR1 and CDR2 (germline): SQVTM, ANQGSEA. V shed 4 bases and J shed 5 bases, with 8 bases lying between them. The CDR3 covers 11 residues. This CDR3 is CSVGREYGYTF. The CDR3, as DNA: TGCAGCGTTGGTCGAGAGTATGGCTACACCTTC.

In this sample, this clone turned up a few times. The J gene is TRBJ1-6, the V gene TRBV30; tentatively, D is TRBD1 (5 bases). CDR1 and CDR2 (germline): GTSNPN, SVGIG (reference sequence). CDR3 length: 15 residues. Trimming removed 3 bases at V and 7 bases at J, with 16 bases between. CDR3 DNA: TGTGCCTGGAGCGAGGGGAGGGCTCGGAATTCACCCCTCCACTTT. Translating gives CAWSEGRARNSPLHF. The full variable domain, its missing parts supplied by reference TRBV30 and TRBJ1-6, is SQTIHQWPATLVQPVGSPLSLECTVEGTSNPNLYWYRQAAGRGLQLLFYSVGIGQISSEVPQNLSASRPQDRQFILSSKKLLLSDSGFYLCAWSEGRARNSPLHFGNGTRLTVT.

V and J are TRBV28 and TRBJ2-5; TRBD2 matches at 10 bases. The germline V gene has CDR1 MDHEN and CDR2 SYDVKM. There are 18 residues in the CDR3. V dropped 6 bases and J dropped 0; count of bases not matched to a gene: 13. The CDR3 protein is CASSLASAAGGYQETQYF. CDR3 DNA: TGTGCCAGCAGCCTAGCTTCTGCAGCGGGAGGGTACCAAGAGACCCAGTACTTC. Supplemented by reference TRBV28 and TRBJ2-5, the full variable domain reads DVKVTQSSRYLVKRTGEKVFLECVQDMDHENMFWYRQDPGLGLRLIYFSYDVKMKEKGDIPEGYSVSREKKERFSLILESASTNQTSMYLCASSLASAAGGYQETQYFGPGTRLLVL.

The chain couples TRBV5-4 to TRBJ1-4; perhaps TRBD1 as D (6 bases). Germline V lookup: CDR1 SGHNT, CDR2 YYREEE (reference sequence). The CDR3 has 19 residues. V was clipped by 2 bases and J by 4 bases, with 24 bases between them. The CDR3, as DNA: TGTGCCAGCAGCTTTCGTTTCGGGGCAGGGAGAGGGGGTAATGAAAAACTGTTTTTT. It codes for CASSFRFGAGRGGNEKLFF.

Turning to this clone: Given a much more abundant clone one base away, this may be a read error. The chain couples TRBV7-3 to TRBJ2-1; 9 positions agree with TRBD2. In germline, CDR1 is SGHTA, CDR2 FQGTGA. This CDR3 comprises 14 residues. V lost 2 bases to trimming and J lost 6 bases; unmatched junction nucleotides: 2. The DNA for the CDR3 is TGTGCCAGCAGCTTAGCGGGAGGGCGCAATGAGCAGTTCTTC. Translated: CASSLAGGRNEQFF.

The chain has TRBV29-1 and TRBJ2-1; TRBD1 matches at 9 bases. Germline values: CDR1 SQVTM, CDR2 ANQGSEA. V was pared by 4 bases and J by 2 bases, with 9 bases of the junction left unmatched. The CDR3 is 16 amino acids. CDR3 sequence reads: CSVALAGQGAYNEQFF. CDR3 coding DNA: TGCAGCGTTGCCTTGGCGGGACAGGGTGCCTACAATGAGCAGTTCTTC.

The chain combines TRBV29-1 with TRBJ2-7; a possible D gene is TRBD1 (7 bases). CDR1 is SQVTM, CDR2 ANQGSEA, per germline. V was pared by 4 bases and J by 4 bases, with 14 bases between. The CDR3 has 13 amino acids. The CDR3 DNA is TGCAGCGTTGCTGGTCAGGGGGGATACGAGCAGTACTTC. Its translation is CSVAGQGGYEQYF.

A note on this clone: Different DNA sequences within this sample yield the same CDR3. The chain carries TRBV5-1 and TRBJ1-1, with 7 bases aligning to TRBD1. Trimming cost V 1 base and J 0 bases; bases outside gene matches: 3. The CDR3 runs to 15 residues. CDR1 and CDR2 from the germline V gene are SGHRS and YFSETQ. The CDR3 region has the DNA TGCGCCAGCAGCTTGACCGGGACAGTGAACACTGAAGCTTTCTTT. It translates to CASSLTGTVNTEAFF.

The chain uses TRBV24-1 and TRBJ2-1, with 8 bases identical to TRBD2. The junction had 4 bases not matched to a gene; V was cut back by 4 bases and J by 3 bases. The CDR3 consists of 15 residues. In germline, CDR1 is KGHDR, CDR2 SFDVKD. Here the CDR3 DNA reads TGTGCCACCAGTGAGCGGCTAGCGGGCTACAATGAGCAGTTCTTC. Amino acids: CATSERLAGYNEQFF.

The V call is TRBV13, the J call TRBJ2-4; TRBD1 matches 9 bases. With V trimmed by 4 bases and J by 8 bases, 18 bases remained unmatched. The germline V gene encodes CDR1 PRHDT and CDR2 FYEKMQ (reference sequence). The CDR3 covers 18 residues. Here the CDR3 reads CASSSPLGRQGVRDIQYF. The DNA for the CDR3 is TGTGCCAGCAGCTCGCCCCTCGGCAGACAGGGGGTCAGGGACATTCAGTACTTC.

The chain employs TRBV7-9 and TRBJ2-1, with unresolved D. Germline CDR1 and CDR2: SEHNR and FQNEAQ (reference sequence). V dropped 0 bases and J dropped 8 bases, with 5 bases sitting between them. CDR3 length: 12 residues. This chain's CDR3 is CASSLAADEQFF. CDR3 coding DNA: TGTGCCAGCAGCTTAGCGGCGGATGAGCAGTTCTTC.

This clone was counted a few times. The V and J genes are TRBV3-1 (or the pseudogene TRBV3-2) and TRBJ2-5; D perhaps matches TRBD2 (6 bases). The length of the CDR3 is 15 residues. Trimming shortened V by 0 bases and J by 4 bases, and 12 bases separated the two germline ends. Germline V lookup: CDR1 LGHDT, CDR2 YNNKEL (reference sequence). CDR3 protein: CASSQDGRERETQYF. CDR3 in DNA: TGTGCCAGCAGCCAAGATGGCCGGGAGAGAGAGACCCAGTACTTC.

This chain uses TRBV5-1 with TRBJ2-2, with D tentatively TRBD2 (5 bases). CDR1 is SGHRS, CDR2 YFSETQ, per germline. This CDR3 is 16 amino acids long. With 3 bases removed from V and 2 bases from J, the gap between germline ends came to 14 bases. In nucleotides, the CDR3 is TGCGCCAGCAGCTCGTCGAGCGGAGGTAACACCGGGGAGCTGTTTTTT. This gives the protein CASSSSSGGNTGELFF.

V and J are TRBV12-5 and TRBJ2-1; D possibly corresponds to TRBD1 (6 bases). The CDR3 is 13 residues long. Germline CDR1 reads LGHNT; CDR2 reads FRNRAP. V lost 5 bases, J lost 5 bases, and 10 bases lay in between. This chain's CDR3 is CASGDWTDNEQFF. The CDR3 DNA follows: TGTGCTAGTGGTGATTGGACAGACAATGAGCAGTTCTTC.

The chain is built from TRBV4-3 and TRBJ2-1, with a possible D match to TRBD1 (6 bases). Trimming removed 1 base at V and 9 bases at J, with 13 bases between. There are 14 residues in the CDR3. The germline V gene has CDR1 LGHNA and CDR2 YSLEER. As DNA, the CDR3 is TGCGCCAGCAGCCAAGGAACAGGGTGGGGTGAGCAGTTCTTC. Translating it yields CASSQGTGWGEQFF.

The chain has TRBV5-6 and TRBJ1-3, with TRBD1 as a possible D gene (6 bases). V shed 4 bases and J shed 0 bases, with 14 bases lying between them. Germline V CDR1 and CDR2: SGHDT, YYEEEE. CDR3 length: 16 amino acids. CDR3 sequence: CASSARGSYSGNTIYF. The CDR3 DNA sequence: TGTGCCAGCAGCGCTAGGGGGAGCTACTCTGGAAACACCATATATTTT.

V gene TRBV4-3 combines with J gene TRBJ1-4; maybe TRBD1 (5 bases). Deletions cut 1 base from V and 1 base from J, with 7 bases between. Per the germline V gene, CDR1 is LGHNA and CDR2 is YSLEER. CDR3 length equals 15 residues. In nucleotides, the CDR3 is TGCGCCAGCAGCCAAGGCACAGGAACTAATGAAAAACTGTTTTTT. Translated, it gives CASSQGTGTNEKLFF.

This CDR3 is CASSLELAGVFNEQFF. The CDR3 nucleotides are TGTGCCAGCAGCTTGGAACTAGCGGGAGTCTTCAATGAGCAGTTCTTC. The chain employs TRBV5-6 and TRBJ2-1; TRBD2 agrees at 11 bases. Germline V gives CDR1 SGHDT, CDR2 YYEEEE. Trimming removed 0 bases from V and 6 bases from J; junction bases left unmatched: 5. The CDR3 spans 16 residues. Using reference TRBV5-6 and TRBJ2-1 for the parts outside the CDR3, the full variable domain is DAGVTQSPTHLIKTRGQQVTLRCSPKSGHDTVSWYQQALGQGPQFIFQYYEEEERQRGNFPDRFSGHQFPNYSSELNVNALLLGDSALYLCASSLELAGVFNEQFFGPGTRLTVL.